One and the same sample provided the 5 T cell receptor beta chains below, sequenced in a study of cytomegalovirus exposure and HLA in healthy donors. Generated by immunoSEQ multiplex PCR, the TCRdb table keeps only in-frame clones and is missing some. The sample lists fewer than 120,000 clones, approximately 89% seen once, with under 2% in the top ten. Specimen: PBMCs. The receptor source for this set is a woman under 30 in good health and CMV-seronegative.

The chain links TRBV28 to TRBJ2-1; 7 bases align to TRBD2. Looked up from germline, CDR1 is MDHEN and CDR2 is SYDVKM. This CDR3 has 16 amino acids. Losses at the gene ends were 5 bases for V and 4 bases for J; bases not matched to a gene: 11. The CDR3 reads CASSPQAGPGYNEQFF. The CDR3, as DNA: TGTGCCAGCAGTCCGCAAGCGGGGCCGGGGTACAATGAGCAGTTCTTC.

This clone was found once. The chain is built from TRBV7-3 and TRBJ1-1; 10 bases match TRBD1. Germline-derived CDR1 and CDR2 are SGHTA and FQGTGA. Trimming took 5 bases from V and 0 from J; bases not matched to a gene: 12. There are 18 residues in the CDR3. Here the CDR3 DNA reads TGTGCCAGCAGCCCCTCCGGGACAGGGGCTTCTATGAACACTGAAGCTTTCTTT. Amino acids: CASSPSGTGASMNTEAFF.

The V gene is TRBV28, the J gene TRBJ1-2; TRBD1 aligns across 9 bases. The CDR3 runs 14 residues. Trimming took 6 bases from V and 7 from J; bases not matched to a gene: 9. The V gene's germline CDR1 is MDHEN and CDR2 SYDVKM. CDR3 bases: TGTGCCAGCAGCCGAACGGACAGGGGATTTGGCTACACCTTC. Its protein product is CASSRTDRGFGYTF.

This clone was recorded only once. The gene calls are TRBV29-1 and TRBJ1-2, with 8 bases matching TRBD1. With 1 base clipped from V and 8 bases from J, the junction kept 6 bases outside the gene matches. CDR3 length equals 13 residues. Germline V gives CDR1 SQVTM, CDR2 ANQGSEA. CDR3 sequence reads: CSVEGQGARGYTF. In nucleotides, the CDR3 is TGCAGCGTTGAAGGGCAGGGGGCGCGGGGCTACACCTTC.

The CDR3 DNA is TGTGCCAGCAGCTCCTACCTGACTAGCGGAGGGGAGGATGAGCAGTTCTTC. Amino acids: CASSSYLTSGGEDEQFF. The genes are TRBV7-8 and TRBJ2-1; 9 bases match TRBD2. The CDR3 length is 17 residues. Trimming at V came to 4 bases and at J to 8 bases, leaving 15 bases not matched to a gene. CDR1 and CDR2 (germline): SGHVS, FQNEAQ.